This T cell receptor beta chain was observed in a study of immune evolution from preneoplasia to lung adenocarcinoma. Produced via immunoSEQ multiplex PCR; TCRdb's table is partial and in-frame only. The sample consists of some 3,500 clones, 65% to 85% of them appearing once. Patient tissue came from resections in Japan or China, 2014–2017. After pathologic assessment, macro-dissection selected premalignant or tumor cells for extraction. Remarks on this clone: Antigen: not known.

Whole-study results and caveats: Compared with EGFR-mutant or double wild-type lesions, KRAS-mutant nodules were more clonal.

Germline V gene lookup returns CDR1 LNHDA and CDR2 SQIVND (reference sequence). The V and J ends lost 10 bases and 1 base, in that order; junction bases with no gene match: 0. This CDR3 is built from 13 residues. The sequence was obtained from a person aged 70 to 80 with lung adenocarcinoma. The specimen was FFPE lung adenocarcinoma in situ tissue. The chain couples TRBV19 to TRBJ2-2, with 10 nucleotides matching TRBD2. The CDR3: CATSGRNTGELFF. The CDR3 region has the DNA TGTGCCACTAGCGGGAGGAACACCGGGGAGCTGTTTTTT.